This T cell receptor (beta chain) was recovered during a study of shared clonotypes between healthy human individuals. Broader study findings: Inspection by rarefaction showed sorted-subset sequencing to be incomplete despite large depth.

Regarding this clone: Antigen specificity is unknown. Other DNA sequences in this sample translate to the same CDR3.

Nashville, Tennessee was home to all donors, each a Caucasian adult. The split of CD4+ cells yielded CD45RA+ naive and CD45RA-negative memory subsets. The CDR3 is 13 amino acids. Germline lookup yields CDR1 SGHAT and CDR2 FQNNGV. Trimming cost V 5 bases and J 5 bases, with 12 bases left between them. Sorted subsets were amplified in replicate PCRs using 200 ng DNA, roughly 30,000 T cell genomes. Produced via immunoSEQ multiplex PCR; TCRdb's table is partial and in-frame only. The sample has more than 2,000,000 clones, around 94% seen once. The TCR was taken from a man aged 18 to 29 in good health. The specimen sequenced was naive CD4+ T cells sorted from blood. Indicated subset: CD45RA+ positively selected. The gene calls are TRBV11-2 and TRBJ2-5, with D tentatively TRBD2 (5 bases). The CDR3 nucleotides read TGTGCCAGCAGCCTCGGGGAGAGGGAGACCCAGTACTTC. It translates to CASSLGERETQYF.